This record covers a single TCR beta chain. The antigen is unknown. Version v3.0 of the immunoSEQ assay ran at survey level. Sequenced by immunoSEQ multiplex PCR; TCRdb stores in-frame clones only, minus some. The sample shows tens of thousands of clones, roughly four fifths of them seen only once. The data are from a study of long-term antiretroviral therapy in people with HIV. Whole-study findings and limits: Relative to control repertoires, HIV repertoires exhibited narrower CDR3 length ranges.

After removal of 4 bases from V and 5 bases from J, the junction contained 5 bases not matched to a gene. CDR3 size: 14 residues. Per the germline V gene, CDR1 is SGHRS and CDR2 is YFSETQ. Participants with HIV, all of them, were treated in the United States. Sequencing used unsorted PBMCs, obtained 1.1 years before starting antiretroviral therapy. The chain links TRBV5-1 to TRBJ2-2; 7 bases line up with TRBD1. This receptor was taken from a woman aged 25 to 45 with HIV. CDR3 in amino acids: CASSLDRQTGELFF. The CDR3 DNA sequence: TGCGCCAGCAGCCTGGACAGGCAAACCGGGGAGCTGTTTTTT.